These T cell receptor beta chains were read from a single sample in a study of T cells after somatic rescue of genetic block. Sequencing used immunoSEQ multiplex PCR; TCRdb keeps in-frame clones, though not all of them. Among about 120,000 clones listed, around 90% were seen once. Sequenced sample: peripheral blood mononuclear cells (PBMCs). Receptor source: a young woman. Each CDR3 is given with its conserved first and last residue. A D gene is named only where the DNA matches it firmly. The size field is filled for only some rows; it gives once, few, many or a size class.

TRBV6-5,.,.,TRBJ1-6,CASRFRAQHNSPLHF,TGTGCCAGCAGATTCCGGGCCCAACATAATTCACCCCTCCACTTT
TRBV5-4,.,.,TRBJ2-7,CASSLGGVEQYF,TGTGCCAGCAGCTTGGGGGGTGTCGAGCAGTACTTC
TRBV4-1,.,.,TRBJ1-1,CASSGEVALNTEAFF,TGCGCCAGTTCCGGGGAGGTAGCCTTGAACACTGAAGCTTTCTTT
TRBV7-6,TRBD1,once,TRBJ1-3,CASSLAARGLGNTIYF,TGTGCCAGCAGCTTAGCGGCCAGGGGGCTCGGAAACACCATATATTTT
TRBV7-8,TRBD1,.,TRBJ2-3,CASSVGDRAQYF,TGTGCCAGCAGCGTAGGGGACAGAGCGCAGTATTTT
TRBV5-4,.,.,TRBJ2-5,CASSVPPYQETQYF,TGTGCCAGCAGCGTGCCCCCTTACCAAGAGACCCAGTACTTC
TRBV5-1,.,once,TRBJ2-5,CASSFWIQETQYF,TGCGCCAGCAGCTTTTGGATCCAAGAGACCCAGTACTTC
TRBV7-2,TRBD2,.,TRBJ2-5,CASSLRLAGGETQYF,TGTGCCAGCAGCTTAAGACTAGCGGGGGGAGAGACCCAGTACTTC
TRBV11-2,.,.,TRBJ2-7,CASSLEGTAPHEQYF,TGTGCCAGCAGCTTAGAGGGGACCGCTCCCCACGAGCAGTACTTC
TRBV5-1,.,.,TRBJ2-4,CASSPTGAMGLLAKNIQYF,TGCGCCAGCAGCCCGACCGGTGCGATGGGCCTATTAGCCAAAAACATTCAGTACTTC
TRBV7-2,.,.,TRBJ2-5,CASSSARGETQYF,TGTGCCAGCAGCTCCGCCAGGGGAGAGACCCAGTACTTC
TRBV30,.,.,TRBJ1-2,CAWSVTVSYGYTF,TGTGCCTGGAGTGTAACGGTTAGCTATGGCTACACCTTC
TRBV5-1,.,once,TRBJ1-1,CASSFWQENTEAFF,TGCGCCAGCAGCTTCTGGCAGGAGAACACTGAAGCTTTCTTT
TRBV5-1,.,.,TRBJ2-7,CASSLATAVDEQYF,TGCGCCAGCAGCTTGGCCACGGCGGTCGACGAGCAGTACTTC
TRBV14,TRBD1,.,TRBJ2-7,CASSHTTGGRYEQYF,TGTGCCAGCAGCCATACTACAGGGGGCCGGTACGAGCAGTACTTC
TRBV6-6,TRBD1,.,TRBJ1-1,CASSSQGGPMNTEAFF,TGTGCCAGCAGTTCACAGGGGGGCCCCATGAACACTGAAGCTTTCTTT
TRBV4-3,.,.,TRBJ2-1,CASSRLGGSDEQFF,TGCGCCAGCAGCCGTTTGGGGGGATCGGATGAGCAGTTCTTC
TRBV5-6,.,.,TRBJ1-4,CASSPLEGRGKYEKLFF,TGTGCCAGCAGCCCCCTGGAGGGCCGCGGTAAATATGAAAAACTGTTTTTT
TRBV14,TRBD1,few,TRBJ1-1,CASSPDLGWTGMNTEAFF,TGTGCCAGCAGCCCTGACCTAGGGTGGACAGGGATGAACACTGAAGCTTTCTTT
TRBV7-8,.,.,TRBJ2-5,CASSSSRSRTRETQYF,TGTGCCAGCAGCTCGAGTCGTTCACGAACAAGAGAGACCCAGTACTTC
TRBV27,.,.,TRBJ2-6,CASSWAPRGVSSGANVLTF,TGTGCCAGCAGTTGGGCCCCCAGGGGCGTGAGCTCTGGGGCCAACGTCCTGACTTTC
TRBV2,.,.,TRBJ2-1,CASSVDSLNGDEQFF,TGTGCCAGCAGTGTGGACAGTCTGAACGGGGATGAGCAGTTCTTC
TRBV7-3,.,.,TRBJ1-5,CASSEASQPQHF,TGTGCCAGCAGTGAAGCAAGTCAGCCCCAGCATTTT
TRBV19,TRBD1,.,TRBJ2-5,CASKDRGQQETQYF,TGTGCCAGTAAGGACAGGGGGCAGCAAGAGACCCAGTACTTC
TRBV6-1,TRBD1,.,TRBJ1-5,CASSDWPGTGYSNQPQHF,TGTGCCAGCAGTGACTGGCCCGGGACAGGATATAGCAATCAGCCCCAGCATTTT
TRBV7-3,TRBD1,.,TRBJ2-5,CASSLAPDRGETQYF,TGTGCCAGCAGCTTGGCCCCCGACAGGGGAGAGACCCAGTACTTC
TRBV7-6,.,.,TRBJ2-3,CASSKRSSDTQYF,TGTGCCAGCAGCAAAAGGAGCAGCGATACGCAGTATTTT
TRBV28,.,.,TRBJ2-7,CASSWAGAYEQYF,TGTGCCAGCAGTTGGGCAGGGGCCTACGAGCAGTACTTC
TRBV19,.,.,TRBJ1-3,CATARTSGNTIYF,TGTGCCACCGCTAGAACCTCTGGAAACACCATATATTTT
TRBV6-5,.,once,TRBJ2-2,CASSYLGSNTGELFF,TGTGCCAGCAGTTATTTGGGTTCGAACACCGGGGAGCTGTTTTTT
TRBV7-3,.,.,TRBJ1-1,CASSLKGTARWGTEAFF,TGTGCCAGCAGCTTAAAGGGGACCGCGCGCTGGGGGACTGAAGCTTTCTTT
TRBV4-1,.,.,TRBJ2-5,CASSQDTDIQETQYF,TGCGCCAGCAGCCAAGACACAGACATACAAGAGACCCAGTACTTC
TRBV12-5,TRBD1,.,TRBJ1-3,CGQGTDGNTIYF,TGTGGGCAAGGGACAGATGGAAACACCATATATTTT
TRBV4-2,.,.,TRBJ2-5,CASSQDARKETQYF,TGTGCCAGCAGCCAAGATGCCAGGAAAGAGACCCAGTACTTC
TRBV5-1,TRBD2,.,TRBJ2-7,CASSLAGGARSYEQYF,TGCGCCAGCAGCTTGGCCGGGGGGGCGCGGTCCTACGAGCAGTACTTC
TRBV28,.,.,TRBJ1-1,CASLTVGDTEAFF,TGTGCCAGCTTAACTGTGGGGGACACTGAAGCTTTCTTT